These 8 T cell receptor beta chains came from one sample sequenced in a study of T cell responses to AZD1222 COVID-19 vaccine. Method: immunoSEQ multiplex PCR; TCRdb's copy keeps in-frame clones and lacks some. The table has around 99,000 clones, around 87% seen once. The sample here was peripheral blood, taken 28 days after the second AZD1222 dose. The receptors were sampled from an adult who received the AZD1222 COVID-19 vaccine.

This chain connects TRBV18 to TRBJ2-7; D gene ambiguous. CDR1 is KGHSH, CDR2 LQKENI, per germline. The ends were cut back, 6 bases at V and 6 bases at J, with 9 bases in the middle. The CDR3 extends over 11 amino acids. The chain's CDR3 is CASSPALEQYF. CDR3 DNA sequence: TGTGCCAGCTCTCCTGCACTCGAGCAGTACTTC.

The chain combines TRBV15 with TRBJ1-1; D is unresolved. The V end was cut by 3 bases, the J end by 0 bases, with 11 bases between. The CDR3 sequence is 15 residues long. The germline V gene encodes CDR1 LNHNV and CDR2 YYDKDF (reference sequence). The CDR3 coding sequence is TGTGCCACCAGCAGGGACCGTTATATGAACACTGAAGCTTTCTTT. This encodes CATSRDRYMNTEAFF.

V gene TRBV9 combines with J gene TRBJ1-3, with D unclear. Trimming took 5 bases from V and 0 from J, leaving 3 bases between them. Germline CDR1 reads SGDLS; CDR2 reads YYNGEE. CDR3 length: 12 residues. The CDR3 spells CASRDSGNTIYF. The CDR3 region has the DNA TGTGCCAGCAGGGACTCTGGAAACACCATATATTTT.

The rearrangement links TRBV7-6 to TRBJ2-7, with 13 nucleotides matching TRBD2. CDR3 length: 16 amino acids. Germline loops: CDR1 SGHVS, CDR2 FNYEAQ. V lost 4 bases to trimming and J lost 5 bases; unmatched junction nucleotides: 8. The CDR3 here is CASSSRAGLAGNEQYF. CDR3 bases: TGTGCCAGCAGCTCTAGGGCGGGACTAGCGGGAAACGAGCAGTACTTC.

J is TRBJ1-2 and V is TRBV14; D ambiguous. CDR1 and CDR2 (germline): SGHDN, FVKESK. V was cut by 1 base and J by 3 bases, with 9 bases left in between. This CDR3 has 14 amino acids. The CDR3 loop reads CASSQGVLDYGYTF. CDR3 nucleotides: TGTGCCAGCAGCCAAGGGGTCTTGGACTATGGCTACACCTTC.

The chain joins TRBV3-1 (or the pseudogene TRBV3-2) to TRBJ1-2, with D unresolved. The germline CDR1 and CDR2 sequences are LGHDT and YNNKEL (reference sequence). This CDR3 is 13 amino acids long. Deletions cut 1 base from V and 3 bases from J, with 6 bases between. This CDR3 reads CASSQVIHYGYTF. As DNA, the CDR3 is TGTGCCAGCAGCCAAGTTATTCACTATGGCTACACCTTC.

A few counts support this clone. This sequence joins TRBV4-3 and TRBJ1-4; D might be TRBD1 (5 bases). This CDR3 contains 13 residues. V lost 4 bases to trimming and J lost 12 bases, with 15 bases between them. Germline CDR1 reads LGHNA; CDR2 reads YSLEER. DNA for the CDR3: TGCGCCAGCAGCCTGACCGGGGGGGACGAACTGTTTTTT. Translation gives CASSLTGGDELFF.

J is TRBJ2-2 and V is TRBV12-3 or TRBV12-4; D is ambiguous. V was cut by 4 bases and J by 2 bases, with 5 bases left in between. The CDR3 extends over 13 amino acids. This CDR3 reads CASSYQNTGELFF. The CDR3 nucleotides read TGTGCCAGCAGTTATCAAAACACCGGGGAGCTGTTTTTT.